The 10 T cell receptor beta chains below all came from one sample that was sequenced in a study of blood T cell repertoires in COVID-19. Sequencing used immunoSEQ multiplex PCR; TCRdb keeps in-frame clones, though not all of them. This table has 90,000 to 120,000 clones, roughly 69% appearing once. Sample: peripheral blood. These receptors were taken from an elderly man with acute or convalescent COVID-19.

This clone was observed a single time. The V call is TRBV7-8, the J call TRBJ2-7; tentatively, D is TRBD1 (6 bases). The germline V and J ends were trimmed by 1 base and 6 bases, with 19 bases remaining between them. This CDR3 spans 16 amino acids. In germline, CDR1 is SGHVS, CDR2 FQNEAQ. The CDR3: CASSLGVWNRASEQYF. The DNA for the CDR3 is TGTGCCAGCAGCTTAGGGGTTTGGAACAGGGCCTCCGAGCAGTACTTC.

The chain links TRBV5-6 to TRBJ1-2; D perhaps matches TRBD1 (6 bases). Trimming took 3 bases from V and 8 from J, leaving 17 bases between them. Germline values: CDR1 SGHDT, CDR2 YYEEEE. CDR3 length equals 14 residues. CDR3 nucleotide sequence: TGTGCCAGCAGCTCCCGGACAGATACTCAGGGCTACACCTTC. Translation: CASSSRTDTQGYTF.

This chain uses TRBV10-1 with TRBJ2-7, with TRBD1 matching 8 bases. CDR1 is WNHNN, CDR2 SYGVQD, per germline (reference sequence). CDR3 length equals 19 residues. With V trimmed by 7 bases and J by 3 bases, 23 bases remained unmatched. The CDR3 DNA sequence: TGCGCCAGCAATAAGTGGCGAGGACAGGGCCTCTCCTCTAACTACGAGCAGTACTTC. Protein: CASNKWRGQGLSSNYEQYF.

The chain has TRBV28 and TRBJ2-7, with TRBD2 matching 11 bases. V was clipped by 3 bases and J by 1 base; unmatched bases: 5. The CDR3 is 16 amino acids. CDR1 is MDHEN and CDR2 is SYDVKM in the germline V gene. The chain's CDR3 is CASSLGGTSGSYEQYF. The CDR3 DNA reads as TGTGCCAGCAGTTTGGGCGGGACTAGCGGATCCTACGAGCAGTACTTC.

This clone was detected a few times. The chain joins TRBV7-3 to TRBJ2-7; tentatively, D is TRBD1 (5 bases). Germline assignment: CDR1 SGHTA and CDR2 FQGTGA. V was cut by 5 bases and J by 6 bases, with 14 bases left in between. This CDR3 contains 13 residues. In nucleotides, the CDR3 is TGTGCCAGCAGCATCTCCAGGGTGAGCGAGCAGTACTTC. Protein: CASSISRVSEQYF.

This chain links TRBV11-2 with TRBJ2-7, with 9 bases identical to TRBD2. The CDR3 covers 15 residues. Per germline, CDR1 SGHAT and CDR2 FQNNGV. V gave up 5 bases and J gave up 6 bases; unmatched junction bases: 11. The CDR3 nucleotides read TGTGCCAGCAGCAGCCTGGTAGCGGGGGCCCGCGAGCAGTACTTC. This translates into CASSSLVAGAREQYF.

This chain joins TRBV13 and TRBJ1-1, with 8 bases fitting TRBD1. The germline V gene has CDR1 PRHDT and CDR2 FYEKMQ (reference sequence). After removal of 4 bases from V and 1 base from J, the junction contained 5 bases not matched to a gene. This CDR3 is 15 amino acids long. The CDR3 coding sequence is TGTGCCAGCAGCTCCCCCGGGACAGGGAACACTGAAGCTTTCTTT. This codes for CASSSPGTGNTEAFF.

This clone was detected many times. The V and J genes are TRBV11-2 and TRBJ2-2, with D unclear. Germline-derived CDR1 and CDR2 are SGHAT and FQNNGV. Trimming removed 5 bases at V and 1 base at J, with 11 bases between. The CDR3 covers 15 residues. This CDR3 reads CASSPSEWNTGELFF. The CDR3 nucleotides are TGTGCCAGCAGCCCGTCGGAGTGGAACACCGGGGAGCTGTTTTTT.

This rearrangement joins TRBV25-1 to TRBJ2-2; 8 bases fit TRBD2. Germline CDR1 is MGHDK and CDR2 is SYGVNS. J was trimmed by 4 bases and V by 6 bases; bases with no gene match: 10. The CDR3 is 16 amino acids. CDR3 region: CASSRGAGVGTGELFF. The CDR3 region has the DNA TGTGCCAGCAGCAGGGGAGCGGGAGTGGGCACCGGGGAGCTGTTTTTT.

V usage is TRBV24-1 and J usage is TRBJ1-2; TRBD1 matches 7 bases. Germline V gene sequence: CDR1 KGHDR, CDR2 SFDVKD. The CDR3 is 13 residues long. Trimming at V came to 5 bases and at J to 7 bases, leaving 6 bases not matched to a gene. The CDR3 region has the DNA TGTGCCACCAGTGCCGCAGACAGGGCTGGCTACACCTTC. Residues: CATSAADRAGYTF.